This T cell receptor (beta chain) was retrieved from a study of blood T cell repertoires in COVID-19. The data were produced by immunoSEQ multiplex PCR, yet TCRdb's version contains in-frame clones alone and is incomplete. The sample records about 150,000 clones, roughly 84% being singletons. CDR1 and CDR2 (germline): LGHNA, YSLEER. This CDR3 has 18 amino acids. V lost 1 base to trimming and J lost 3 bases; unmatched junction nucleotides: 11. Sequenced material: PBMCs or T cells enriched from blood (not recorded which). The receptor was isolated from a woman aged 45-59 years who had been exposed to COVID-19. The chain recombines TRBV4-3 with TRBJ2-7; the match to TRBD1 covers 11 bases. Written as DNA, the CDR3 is TGCGCCAGCAGCCAAGGGATCATCGGGACAGGGGGAATCTACGAGCAGTACTTC. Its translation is CASSQGIIGTGGIYEQYF.